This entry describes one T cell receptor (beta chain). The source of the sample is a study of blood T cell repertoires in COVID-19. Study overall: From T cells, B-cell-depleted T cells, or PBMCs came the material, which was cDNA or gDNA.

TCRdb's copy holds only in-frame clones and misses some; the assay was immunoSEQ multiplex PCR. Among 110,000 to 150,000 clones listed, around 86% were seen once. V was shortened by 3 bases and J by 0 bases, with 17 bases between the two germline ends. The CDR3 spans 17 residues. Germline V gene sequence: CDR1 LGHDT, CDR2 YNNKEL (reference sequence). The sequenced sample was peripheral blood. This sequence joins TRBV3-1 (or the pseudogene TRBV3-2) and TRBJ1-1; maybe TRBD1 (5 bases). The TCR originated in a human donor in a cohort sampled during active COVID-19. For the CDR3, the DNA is TGTGCCAGCAGCCACCCAAGGGGAACAGCCTTGAACACTGAAGCTTTCTTT. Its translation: CASSHPRGTALNTEAFF.